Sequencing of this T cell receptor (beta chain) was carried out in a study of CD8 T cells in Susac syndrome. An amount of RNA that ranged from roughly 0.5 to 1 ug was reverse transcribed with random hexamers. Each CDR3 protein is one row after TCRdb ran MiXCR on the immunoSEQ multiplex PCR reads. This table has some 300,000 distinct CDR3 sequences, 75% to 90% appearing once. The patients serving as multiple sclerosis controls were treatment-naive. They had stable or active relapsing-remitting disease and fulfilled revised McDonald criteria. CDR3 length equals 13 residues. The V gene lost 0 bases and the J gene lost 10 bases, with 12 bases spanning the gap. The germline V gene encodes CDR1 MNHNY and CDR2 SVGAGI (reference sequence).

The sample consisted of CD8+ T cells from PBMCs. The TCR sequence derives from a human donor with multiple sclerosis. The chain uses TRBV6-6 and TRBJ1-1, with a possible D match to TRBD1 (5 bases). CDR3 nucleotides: TGTGCCAGCAGTTACTCGCCGGGGGATGGAGCTTTCTTT. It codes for CASSYSPGDGAFF.